This entry lists 14 T cell receptor beta chains sequenced from one sample in a study of vaccination and CD4 T cells after COVID-19. TCRdb re-called the PCR reads with MiXCR, one entry per CDR3 protein. The sample carries about 19,000 distinct CDR3 sequences, 60% recorded once. Sample: CD4+ T cells from blood, taken after SARS-CoV-2 vaccination. These receptor sequences come from a human donor who had recovered from COVID-19.

The rearrangement uses TRBV6-1 and TRBJ1-2; 9 bases fit TRBD1. Germline CDR1 reads MNHNS; CDR2 reads SASEGT. The CDR3 is 17 amino acids. V trimming: 7 bases; J trimming: 8 bases; junction bases outside the gene matches: 20. CDR3: CASNLKPPGQGTVGYTF. CDR3 DNA: TGTGCCAGCAACCTAAAGCCCCCGGGACAGGGTACAGTCGGCTACACCTTC.

This chain connects TRBV2 to TRBJ2-7; 9 bases line up with TRBD2. J gave up 7 bases and V 4 bases, and 8 bases lay outside the gene matches. The CDR3 is made up of 14 amino acids. Germline-derived CDR1 and CDR2 are SNHLY and FYNNEI. As DNA, the CDR3 is TGTGCCAGCAGTGTCCGGCGGGAGGGCCGTGAGCAGTACTTC. This gives the protein CASSVRREGREQYF.

The rearrangement uses TRBV20-1 and TRBJ2-5, with D maybe TRBD1 (6 bases). CDR1 and CDR2 from the germline V gene are DFQATT and SNEGSKA (reference sequence). Trimming removed 7 bases from V and 0 bases from J, with 12 bases in between. The CDR3 totals 13 residues. CDR3 region: CSGGGTNQETQYF. DNA of the CDR3: TGCAGTGGAGGGGGTACGAACCAAGAGACCCAGTACTTC.

The chain recombines TRBV2 with TRBJ2-2; D ambiguous. The CDR3 extends over 14 amino acids. Trimming removed 5 bases at V and 0 bases at J, with 7 bases between. In germline, CDR1 is SNHLY, CDR2 FYNNEI. The CDR3: CASSLHTNTGELFF. The DNA for the CDR3 is TGTGCCAGCAGTCTCCATACGAACACCGGGGAGCTGTTTTTT.

V gene TRBV4-1 combines with J gene TRBJ2-7; D not resolved. V was trimmed by 0 bases and J by 2 bases, leaving 11 bases between them. Germline CDR1 and CDR2: MGHRA and YSYEKL. CDR3 length equals 15 residues. The CDR3 DNA follows: TGCGCCAGCAGCCAAGAAATGACGGGCACCTACGAGCAGTACTTC. Translating it yields CASSQEMTGTYEQYF.

The chain links TRBV2 to TRBJ2-7; 11 bases map to TRBD2. With 6 bases clipped from V and 5 bases from J, the junction kept 9 bases outside the gene matches. This CDR3 has 15 amino acids. The germline CDR1 and CDR2 sequences are SNHLY and FYNNEI. Here the CDR3 DNA reads TGTGCCAGCAGGGAACATAGCGGGAGGGCAGACGAGCAGTACTTC. It encodes CASREHSGRADEQYF.

V and J are TRBV7-2 and TRBJ2-3; tentative D call: TRBD1 (6 bases). Trimming cost V 4 bases and J 1 base, with 15 bases left between them. The germline CDR1 and CDR2 sequences are SGHTA and FQGNSA. This CDR3 is 16 amino acids long. In DNA form, the CDR3 reads TGTGCCAGCAGCTCACCTCCGGGACACCGCACAGATACGCAGTATTTT. As protein: CASSSPPGHRTDTQYF.

The V call is TRBV5-1, the J call TRBJ1-5; D is unclear. Trimming shortened V by 8 bases and J by 4 bases, and 13 bases separated the two germline ends. This CDR3 region has 13 residues. CDR1 and CDR2 from the germline V gene are SGHRS and YFSETQ. Here the CDR3 reads CASSREPNQPQHF. The CDR3 DNA reads TGCGCCAGTAGTAGGGAGCCAAATCAGCCCCAGCATTTT.

The V gene is TRBV20-1, the J gene TRBJ1-5; D might be TRBD1 (5 bases). There are 18 residues in the CDR3. V dropped 6 bases and J dropped 2 bases, with 26 bases sitting between them. The germline CDR1 and CDR2 sequences are DFQATT and SNEGSKA (reference sequence). CDR3 DNA: TGCAGTGCCCGAGGGCGGTATCGGGGGGTGGTCGGCAATCAGCCCCAGCATTTT. This codes for CSARGRYRGVVGNQPQHF.

The chain carries TRBV6-1 and TRBJ2-1; 8 bases are shared with TRBD2. The CDR3 is made up of 15 amino acids. Looked up from germline, CDR1 is MNHNS and CDR2 is SASEGT. V dropped 7 bases and J dropped 0; count of bases not matched to a gene: 5. CDR3 in DNA: TGTGCCAGCAACCCAAGCGGGAGCTCCTACAATGAGCAGTTCTTC. It codes for CASNPSGSSYNEQFF.

This chain links TRBV28 with TRBJ1-5; 8 bases fit TRBD1. The CDR3 totals 16 residues. The ends lost 5 bases at V and 1 base at J; junction bases unmatched: 7. Germline CDR1 MDHEN, CDR2 SYDVKM. The CDR3 reads CASSRDRQGSNQPQHF. CDR3 sequence (DNA): TGTGCCAGCAGTCGGGACCGACAGGGGAGCAATCAGCCCCAGCATTTT.

V usage is TRBV7-2 and J usage is TRBJ2-7; 7 nucleotides align to TRBD2. The germline CDR1 and CDR2 sequences are SGHTA and FQGNSA. The CDR3 is 15 residues long. The J segment lost 1 base and the V segment lost 3 bases, leaving 6 bases of the junction unmatched. The CDR3 here is CASSFSLAESYEQYF. The DNA of the CDR3 is TGTGCCAGCAGCTTTTCCCTAGCGGAATCCTACGAGCAGTACTTC. Full variable domain (rest looked up from reference TRBV7-2 and TRBJ2-7): GAGVSQSPSNKVTEKGKDVELRCDPISGHTALYWYRQSLGQGLEFLIYFQGNSAPDKSGLPSDRFSAERTGGSVSTLTIQRTQQEDSAVYLCASSFSLAESYEQYFGPGTRLTVT.

This clonotype was seen a handful of times. This rearrangement joins TRBV6-5 to TRBJ2-5; TRBD1 aligns across 7 bases. The CDR3 loop spans 14 amino acids. The V gene end was trimmed by 4 bases and the J gene end by 2 bases; junction bases not matched to a gene: 4. In germline, CDR1 is MNHEY, CDR2 SVGAGI. CDR3 sequence (DNA): TGTGCCAGCAGTTCTGGACAGGCACAAGAGACCCAGTACTTC. The encoded protein is CASSSGQAQETQYF.

This clonotype was counted only a few times. The chain carries TRBV6-1 and TRBJ1-1, with D unresolved. The CDR3 length is 12 residues. The ends were cut back, 2 bases at V and 4 bases at J, with 5 bases in the middle. Germline lookup yields CDR1 MNHNS and CDR2 SASEGT. The CDR3 nucleotides read TGTGCCAGCAGTGAATATGGCACTGAAGCTTTCTTT. Protein product: CASSEYGTEAFF.